This section outlines one T cell receptor (beta chain) sequence together with its context. Antigen specificity is unknown. With survey level as its setting, the immunoSEQ assay was v3.0. Here immunoSEQ multiplex PCR was the method, and the copy in TCRdb shows in-frame clones only, minus some. Of 25,000 to 35,000 clones listed, approximately 78% are singletons. These data belong to a study of long-term antiretroviral therapy in people with HIV. Findings and limits, study-wide: In HIV, the repertoires covered a tighter span of CDR3 lengths than in controls.

From germline, CDR1 is PRHDT and CDR2 FYEKMQ (reference sequence). Unmatched junction bases numbered 0, after V lost 0 bases and J lost 4 bases. The CDR3 is 14 amino acids. The gene calls are TRBV13 and TRBJ1-5; TRBD1 matches at 7 bases. This clonotype was sampled from a man between 18 and 29 years old with HIV. The sequencing used unsorted PBMCs, collected 1.5 years before starting antiretroviral therapy. The CDR3 DNA follows: TGTGCCAGCAGCTTAGGGACAGGGAATCAGCCCCAGCATTTT. Translation gives CASSLGTGNQPQHF.